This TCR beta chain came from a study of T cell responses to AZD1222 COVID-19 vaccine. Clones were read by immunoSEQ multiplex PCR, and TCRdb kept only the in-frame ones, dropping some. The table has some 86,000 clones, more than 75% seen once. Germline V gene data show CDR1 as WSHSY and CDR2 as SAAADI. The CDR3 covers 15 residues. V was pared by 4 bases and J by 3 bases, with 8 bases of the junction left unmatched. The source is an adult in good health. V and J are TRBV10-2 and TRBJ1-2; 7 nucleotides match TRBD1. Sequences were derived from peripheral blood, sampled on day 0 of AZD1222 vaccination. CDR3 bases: TGCGCCAGCAGTGTCCTACAGGGGCGGGACTATGGCTACACCTTC. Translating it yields CASSVLQGRDYGYTF.